The text below deals with one T cell receptor beta chain. Antigen unknown. This sample was taken from a study of cytomegalovirus exposure and HLA in healthy donors. About the study: The same platform used for the 666 first-cohort repertoires was also used for the 120 validation repertoires, as a later analysis reported.

Separation from the roughly 690-subject first cohort characterized the 120-subject validation cohort, to which the donors belonged. Study-wide results and limits: Both high specificity and high sensitivity reportedly marked the classifier's diagnosis of cytomegalovirus status.

Germline lookup yields CDR1 MNHEY and CDR2 SVGAGI. Trimming removed 4 bases from V and 2 bases from J; junction bases left unmatched: 7. The CDR3 totals 15 residues. Profiled with immunoSEQ multiplex PCR; TCRdb holds only in-frame clones, not every one. The sample carries approximately 200,000 clones, about 81% recorded once. Sequencing was done on a sample of PBMCs. This clonotype was obtained from a young woman in good health and CMV-seronegative. V usage is TRBV6-5 and J usage is TRBJ2-7; 8 bases are shared with TRBD1. The CDR3 loop reads CASSSPGQVTYEQYF. The CDR3 DNA sequence: TGTGCCAGCAGTTCCCCGGGACAGGTCACCTACGAGCAGTACTTC.